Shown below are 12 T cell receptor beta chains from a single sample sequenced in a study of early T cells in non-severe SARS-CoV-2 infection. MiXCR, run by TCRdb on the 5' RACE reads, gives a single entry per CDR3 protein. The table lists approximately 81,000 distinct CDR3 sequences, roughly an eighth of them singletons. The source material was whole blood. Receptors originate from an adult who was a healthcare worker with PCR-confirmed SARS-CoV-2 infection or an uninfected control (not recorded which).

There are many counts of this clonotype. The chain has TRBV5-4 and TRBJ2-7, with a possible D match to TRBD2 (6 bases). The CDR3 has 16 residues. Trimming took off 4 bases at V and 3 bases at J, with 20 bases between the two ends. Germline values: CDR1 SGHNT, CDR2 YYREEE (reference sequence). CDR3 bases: TGTGCCAGCAGCGGCCCTGAGGGAGCCGGGAGCTACGAGCAGTACTTC. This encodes CASSGPEGAGSYEQYF.

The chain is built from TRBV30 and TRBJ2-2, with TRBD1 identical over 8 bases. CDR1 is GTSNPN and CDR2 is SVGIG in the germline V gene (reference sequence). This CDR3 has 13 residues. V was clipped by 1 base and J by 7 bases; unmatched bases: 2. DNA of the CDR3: TGTGCCTGGAGTGGACAGGGGATCGGGGAGCTGTTTTTT. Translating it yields CAWSGQGIGELFF.

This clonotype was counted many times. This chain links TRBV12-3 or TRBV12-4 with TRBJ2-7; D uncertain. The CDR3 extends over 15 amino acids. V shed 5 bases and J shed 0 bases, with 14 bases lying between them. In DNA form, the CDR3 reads TGTGCCAGCAGTAAAGCCGACGGAGACTCCTACGAGCAGTACTTC. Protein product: CASSKADGDSYEQYF.

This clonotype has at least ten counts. The CDR3 here is CASSPPRYTGELFF. As DNA, the CDR3 is TGTGCCAGCTCACCACCGCGTTACACCGGGGAGCTGTTTTTT. This chain uses TRBV18 with TRBJ2-2, with D uncertain. Per the germline V gene, CDR1 is KGHSH and CDR2 is LQKENI. The CDR3 is 14 residues long. Trimming pared 0 bases from V and 3 bases from J, leaving 5 bases between.

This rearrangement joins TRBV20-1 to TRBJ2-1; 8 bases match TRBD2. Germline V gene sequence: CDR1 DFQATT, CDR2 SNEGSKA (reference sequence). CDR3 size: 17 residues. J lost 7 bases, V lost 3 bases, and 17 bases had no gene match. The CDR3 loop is CSARPITSGPRENEQFF. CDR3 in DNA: TGCAGTGCTAGGCCCATTACTAGCGGACCCCGGGAAAATGAGCAGTTCTTC.

DNA for the CDR3: TGTGCCAGCTCACCACGTAATTACGAGCAGTACTTC. Translating it yields CASSPRNYEQYF. The V gene is TRBV18, the J gene TRBJ2-7, with unresolved D. Between the trimmed V and J ends, which lost 1 base and 4 bases, there was a span of 5 bases. The germline V gene has CDR1 KGHSH and CDR2 LQKENI. The length of the CDR3 is 12 residues.

The DNA of the CDR3 is TGTGCCAGCAAAAGAGAGACAGCTGGCGGCAAAAACATTCAGTACTTC. This gives the protein CASKRETAGGKNIQYF. This rearrangement joins TRBV28 to TRBJ2-4; maybe TRBD1 (5 bases). CDR3 length equals 16 residues. Trimming cost V 7 bases and J 3 bases, with 19 bases left between them. Germline V gives CDR1 MDHEN, CDR2 SYDVKM.

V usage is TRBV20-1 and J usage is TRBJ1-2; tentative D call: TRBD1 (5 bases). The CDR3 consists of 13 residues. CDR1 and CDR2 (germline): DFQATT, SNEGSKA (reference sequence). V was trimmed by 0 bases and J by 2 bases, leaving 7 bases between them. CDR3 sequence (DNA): TGCAGTGCTAGAGATCAGGGAAACTATGGCTACACCTTC. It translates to CSARDQGNYGYTF.

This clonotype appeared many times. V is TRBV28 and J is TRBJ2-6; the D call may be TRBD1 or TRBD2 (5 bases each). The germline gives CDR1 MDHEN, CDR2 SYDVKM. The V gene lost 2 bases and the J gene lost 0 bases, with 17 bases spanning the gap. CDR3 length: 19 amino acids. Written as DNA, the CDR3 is TGTGCCAGCAGTTTAGCCCACGGGACGCATCTCTCTGGGGCCAACGTCCTGACTTTC. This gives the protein CASSLAHGTHLSGANVLTF.

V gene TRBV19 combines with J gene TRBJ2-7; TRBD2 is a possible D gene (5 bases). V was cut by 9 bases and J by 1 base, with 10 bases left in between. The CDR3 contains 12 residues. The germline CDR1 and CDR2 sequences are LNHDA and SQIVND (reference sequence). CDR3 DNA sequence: TGTGCCAGCGGAAGAGGGTCCTACGAGCAGTACTTC. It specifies CASGRGSYEQYF.

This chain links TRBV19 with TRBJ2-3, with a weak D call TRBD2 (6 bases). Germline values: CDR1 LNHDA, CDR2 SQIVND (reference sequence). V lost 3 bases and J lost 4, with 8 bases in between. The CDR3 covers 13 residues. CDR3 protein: CASSIRRADTQYF. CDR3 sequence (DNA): TGTGCCAGTAGTATCCGGAGGGCAGATACGCAGTATTTT.

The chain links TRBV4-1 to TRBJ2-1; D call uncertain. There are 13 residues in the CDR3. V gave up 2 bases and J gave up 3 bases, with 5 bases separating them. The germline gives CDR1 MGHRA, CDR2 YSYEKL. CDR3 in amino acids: CASSQPNYNEQFF. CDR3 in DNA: TGCGCCAGCAGCCAACCTAACTACAATGAGCAGTTCTTC.